Below, 9 T cell receptor beta chains from the same sample are listed, as sequenced in a study of blood T cells in healthy people across ages. Alongside a J-beta primer mix, a sample-barcoded 5' primer served in a second PCR lasting roughly 6 to 11 cycles. Each CDR3 protein is one row after TCRdb ran MiXCR on the 5' RACE reads. The sample holds nearly 800,000 distinct CDR3 sequences; approximately 53% are singletons and the top ten take 20% to 30%. Specimen: blood. These receptors all stem from a man aged 40-49 years in good health.

The chain carries TRBV29-1 and TRBJ1-3; TRBD1 might be the D (5 bases). Trimming removed 6 bases from V and 9 bases from J, with 15 bases in between. The CDR3 has 12 residues. Looked up from germline, CDR1 is SQVTM and CDR2 is ANQGSEA. The CDR3 reads CSVSDGGGTIYF. The CDR3, as DNA: TGCAGCGTCTCAGACGGGGGTGGCACCATATATTTT.

The sample holds one count of this clonotype. This rearrangement joins TRBV6-2 or TRBV6-3 to TRBJ2-5, with 8 bases that match TRBD1. Trimming cost V 5 bases and J 4 bases; bases outside gene matches: 9. In germline, CDR1 is MNHEY, CDR2 SVGEGT. The CDR3 loop spans 15 amino acids. The CDR3 region is CASSQPNRGSETQYF. DNA for the CDR3: TGTGCCAGCAGTCAACCTAACAGGGGGTCAGAGACCCAGTACTTC.

This clonotype has just one count. One end of the junction does not line up with germline, which may come from a read error. The chain uses TRBV5-1 and TRBJ2-6; D call uncertain. Germline V lookup: CDR1 SGHRS, CDR2 YFSETQ. The CDR3 length is 16 residues. The CDR3 reads CTSSFPSAPGANVLTF. The CDR3 coding sequence is TGCACCAGCAGCTTTCCGTCCGCCCCCGGGGCCAACGTCCTGACTTTC. The variable domain in full, completed from reference TRBV5-1 and TRBJ2-6, reads KAGVTQTPRYLIKTRGQQVTLSCSPISGHRSVSWYQQTPGQGLQFLFEYFSETQRNKGNFPGRFSGRQFSNSRSEMNVSTLELGDSALYLCTSSFPSAPGANVLTFGAGSRLTVL.

This clonotype has a handful of counts. This rearrangement joins TRBV4-2 to TRBJ2-3; 7 nucleotides agree with TRBD2. V was clipped by 0 bases and J by 1 base; unmatched bases: 7. CDR1 and CDR2 from the germline V gene are LGHNA and YNFKEQ. The CDR3 has 17 residues. CDR3 nucleotide sequence: TGTGCCAGCAGCCAAGAAGGCGGGAGCTTCGGCACAGATACGCAGTATTTT. Its translation: CASSQEGGSFGTDTQYF.

The chain carries TRBV12-5 and TRBJ2-7; 10 bases fit TRBD1. V dropped 3 bases and J dropped 5; count of bases not matched to a gene: 10. CDR3 length: 16 amino acids. The germline V gene has CDR1 LGHNT and CDR2 FRNRAP. The CDR3 DNA sequence: TGTGCTAGTGGTTTCTACCGGGACAGGGGCAATCACGAGCAGTACTTC. It translates to CASGFYRDRGNHEQYF.

The chain is built from TRBV29-1 and TRBJ1-2, with D hard to call. V lost 4 bases and J lost 6, with 15 bases in between. The CDR3 contains 13 residues. Germline V CDR1 and CDR2: SQVTM, ANQGSEA. The CDR3 region has the DNA TGCAGCGTTGTATCCCCCGGCTTCCATGGCTACACCTTC. Translating gives CSVVSPGFHGYTF.

CDR3 sequence (DNA): TGTGCCAGCAGCATAACAAACTATGGCTACACCTTC. It translates to CASSITNYGYTF. This sequence joins TRBV7-2 and TRBJ1-2; D gene ambiguous. Germline assignment: CDR1 SGHTA and CDR2 FQGNSA. Trimming removed 5 bases at V and 2 bases at J, with 6 bases between. The CDR3 is 12 amino acids.

This sequence joins TRBV20-1 and TRBJ1-1; the match to TRBD1 covers 8 bases. V lost 3 bases, J lost 4 bases, and 13 bases stayed unmatched. The CDR3 contains 16 residues. CDR1 is DFQATT and CDR2 is SNEGSKA in the germline V gene (reference sequence). CDR3 nucleotides: TGCAGTGCTAGTGGACAGGGAGGGTTTTTTGGCACTGAAGCTTTCTTT. This encodes CSASGQGGFFGTEAFF.

This clonotype was seen many times. The chain is built from TRBV11-1 and TRBJ2-6; D gene uncertain. Germline lookup yields CDR1 SGHAT and CDR2 FQDESV (reference sequence). The CDR3 is 14 amino acids. Trimming cost V 0 bases and J 5 bases, with 5 bases left between them. DNA for the CDR3: TGTGCCAGCAGCTTAGCGGGGAGGGCCAACGTCCTGACTTTC. It yields the protein CASSLAGRANVLTF.